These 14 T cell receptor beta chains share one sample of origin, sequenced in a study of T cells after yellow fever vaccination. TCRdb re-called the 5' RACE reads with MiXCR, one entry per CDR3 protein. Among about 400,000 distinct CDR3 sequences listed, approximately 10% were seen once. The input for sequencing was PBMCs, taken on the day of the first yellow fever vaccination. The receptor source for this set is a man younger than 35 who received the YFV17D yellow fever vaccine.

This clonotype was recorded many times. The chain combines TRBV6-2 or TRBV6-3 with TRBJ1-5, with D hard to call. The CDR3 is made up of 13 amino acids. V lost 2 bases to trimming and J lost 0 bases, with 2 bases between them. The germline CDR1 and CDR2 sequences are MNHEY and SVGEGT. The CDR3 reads CASSYNSNQPQHF. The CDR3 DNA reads TGTGCCAGCAGTTACAATAGCAATCAGCCCCAGCATTTT.

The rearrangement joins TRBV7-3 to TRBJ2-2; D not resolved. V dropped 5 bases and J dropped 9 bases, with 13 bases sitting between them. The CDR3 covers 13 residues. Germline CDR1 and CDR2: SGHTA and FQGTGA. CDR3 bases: TGTGCCAGCAGCCCGCTACGTAGCCGGGAGCTGTTTTTT. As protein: CASSPLRSRELFF.

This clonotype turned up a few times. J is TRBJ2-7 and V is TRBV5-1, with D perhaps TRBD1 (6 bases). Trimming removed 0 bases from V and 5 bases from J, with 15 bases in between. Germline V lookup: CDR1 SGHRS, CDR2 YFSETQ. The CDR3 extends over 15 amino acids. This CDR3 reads CASSLAGPGVNEQYF. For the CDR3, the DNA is TGCGCCAGCAGCTTGGCCGGGCCAGGGGTGAACGAGCAGTACTTC.

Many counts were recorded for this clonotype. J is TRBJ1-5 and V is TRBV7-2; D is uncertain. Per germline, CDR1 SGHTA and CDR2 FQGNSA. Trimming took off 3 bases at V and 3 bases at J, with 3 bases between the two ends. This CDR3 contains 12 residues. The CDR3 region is CASSFDNQPQHF. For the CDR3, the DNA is TGTGCCAGCAGCTTCGACAATCAGCCCCAGCATTTT.

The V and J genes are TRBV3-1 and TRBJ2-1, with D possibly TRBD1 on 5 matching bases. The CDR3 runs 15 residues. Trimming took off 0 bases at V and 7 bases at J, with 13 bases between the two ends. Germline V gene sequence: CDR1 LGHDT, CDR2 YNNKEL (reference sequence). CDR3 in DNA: TGTGCCAGCAGCCAAGATTGGGGCCCGCGGAATGAGCAGTTCTTC. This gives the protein CASSQDWGPRNEQFF.

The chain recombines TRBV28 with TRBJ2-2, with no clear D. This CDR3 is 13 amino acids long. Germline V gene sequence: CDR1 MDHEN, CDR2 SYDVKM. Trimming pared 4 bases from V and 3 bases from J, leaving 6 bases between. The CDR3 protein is CASSSGYTGELFF. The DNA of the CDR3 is TGTGCCAGCAGTTCTGGCTACACCGGGGAGCTGTTTTTT.

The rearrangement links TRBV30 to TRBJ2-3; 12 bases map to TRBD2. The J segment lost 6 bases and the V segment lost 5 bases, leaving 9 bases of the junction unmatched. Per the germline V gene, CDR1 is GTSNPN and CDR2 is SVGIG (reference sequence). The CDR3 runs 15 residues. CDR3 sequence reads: CAWDLLAGGRDTQYF. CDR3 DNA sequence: TGTGCCTGGGACCTTCTAGCGGGGGGGCGGGATACGCAGTATTTT.

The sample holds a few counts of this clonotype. CDR3 DNA: TGTGCCAGCACCAACCAGGGGGGGACTGAAGCTTTCTTT. This codes for CASTNQGGTEAFF. V gene TRBV6-5 combines with J gene TRBJ1-1; 7 bases align to TRBD1. After removal of 7 bases from V and 5 bases from J, the junction contained 7 bases not matched to a gene. The CDR3 is made up of 13 amino acids. Germline CDR1 and CDR2: MNHEY and SVGAGI.

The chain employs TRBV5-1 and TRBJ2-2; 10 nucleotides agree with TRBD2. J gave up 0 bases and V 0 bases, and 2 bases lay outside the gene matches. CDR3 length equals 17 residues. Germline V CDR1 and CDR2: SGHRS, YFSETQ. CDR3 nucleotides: TGCGCCAGCAGCTTGGCTAGCGGGGGCTCGAACACCGGGGAGCTGTTTTTT. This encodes CASSLASGGSNTGELFF.

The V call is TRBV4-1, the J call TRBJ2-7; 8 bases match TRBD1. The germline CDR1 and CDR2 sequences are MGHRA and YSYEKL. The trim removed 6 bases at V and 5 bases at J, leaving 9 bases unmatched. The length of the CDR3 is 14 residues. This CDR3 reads CASRDSTGVDEQYF. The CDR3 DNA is TGCGCCAGCAGAGATTCGACAGGGGTAGACGAGCAGTACTTC.

CDR3 region: CASSRQGYNEQFF. CDR3 bases: TGCGCCAGCAGTCGACAGGGGTACAATGAGCAGTTCTTC. The V call is TRBV5-1, the J call TRBJ2-1; TRBD1 matches at 8 bases. The CDR3 sequence is 13 residues long. Germline V CDR1 and CDR2: SGHRS, YFSETQ. V shed 5 bases, J shed 4 bases, and the junction held 2 bases outside the gene matches. The full variable domain, in which reference TRBV5-1 and TRBJ2-1 provide the parts outside the CDR3, is KAGVTQTPRYLIKTRGQQVTLSCSPISGHRSVSWYQQTPGQGLQFLFEYFSETQRNKGNFPGRFSGRQFSNSRSEMNVSTLELGDSALYLCASSRQGYNEQFFGPGTRLTVL.

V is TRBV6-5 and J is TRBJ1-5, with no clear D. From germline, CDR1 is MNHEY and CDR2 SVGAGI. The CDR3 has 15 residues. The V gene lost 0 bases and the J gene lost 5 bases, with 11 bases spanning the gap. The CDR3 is CASSYSGLTDQPQHF. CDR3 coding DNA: TGTGCCAGCAGTTACTCTGGGCTGACGGATCAGCCCCAGCATTTT.

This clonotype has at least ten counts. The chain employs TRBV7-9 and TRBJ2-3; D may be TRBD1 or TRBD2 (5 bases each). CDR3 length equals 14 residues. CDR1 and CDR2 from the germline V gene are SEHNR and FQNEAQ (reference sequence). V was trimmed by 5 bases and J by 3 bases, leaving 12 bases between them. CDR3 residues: CASSRGDRTDTQYF. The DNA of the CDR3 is TGTGCCAGCAGCCGAGGGGATAGGACAGATACGCAGTATTTT.

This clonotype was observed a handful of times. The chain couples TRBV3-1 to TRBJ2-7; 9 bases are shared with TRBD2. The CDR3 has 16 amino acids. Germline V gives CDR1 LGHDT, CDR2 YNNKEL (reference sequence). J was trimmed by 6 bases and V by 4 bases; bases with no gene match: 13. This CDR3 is CASSLGRLAGRGEQYF. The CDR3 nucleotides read TGTGCCAGCAGCCTGGGCAGGCTAGCGGGGAGAGGCGAGCAGTACTTC.